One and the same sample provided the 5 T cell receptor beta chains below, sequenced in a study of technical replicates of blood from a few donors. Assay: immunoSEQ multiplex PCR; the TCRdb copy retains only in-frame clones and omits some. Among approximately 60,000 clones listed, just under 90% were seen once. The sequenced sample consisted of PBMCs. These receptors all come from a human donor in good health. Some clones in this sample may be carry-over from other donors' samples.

CDR3 sequence (DNA): TGTGCCACCAGCAGAGCCCTATTCGATGAGCAGTTCTTC. Translated, it gives CATSRALFDEQFF. V and J are TRBV15 and TRBJ2-1; no clear D. CDR3 size: 13 residues. Trimming stripped 1 base from V and 8 bases from J, with 9 bases between. Germline loops: CDR1 LNHNV, CDR2 YYDKDF (reference sequence).

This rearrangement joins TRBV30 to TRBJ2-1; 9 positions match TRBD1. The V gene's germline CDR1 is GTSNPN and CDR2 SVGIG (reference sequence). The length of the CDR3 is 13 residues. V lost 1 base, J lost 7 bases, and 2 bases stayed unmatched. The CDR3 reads CAWSAGTGNEQFF. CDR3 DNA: TGTGCCTGGAGTGCCGGGACAGGGAATGAGCAGTTCTTC.

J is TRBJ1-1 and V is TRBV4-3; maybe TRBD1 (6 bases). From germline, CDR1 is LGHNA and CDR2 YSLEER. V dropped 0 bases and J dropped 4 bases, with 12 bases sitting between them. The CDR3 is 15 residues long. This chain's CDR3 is CASSQDWRGGTEAFF. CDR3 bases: TGCGCCAGCAGCCAAGATTGGAGGGGGGGCACTGAAGCTTTCTTT.

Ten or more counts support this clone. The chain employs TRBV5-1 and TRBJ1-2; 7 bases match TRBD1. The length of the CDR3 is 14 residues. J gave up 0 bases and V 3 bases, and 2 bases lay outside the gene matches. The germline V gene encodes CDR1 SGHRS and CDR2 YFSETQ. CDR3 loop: CASSWDSSNYGYTF. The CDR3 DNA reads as TGCGCCAGCAGCTGGGACAGCTCTAACTATGGCTACACCTTC. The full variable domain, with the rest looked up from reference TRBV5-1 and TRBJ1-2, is KAGVTQTPRYLIKTRGQQVTLSCSPISGHRSVSWYQQTPGQGLQFLFEYFSETQRNKGNFPGRFSGRQFSNSRSEMNVSTLELGDSALYLCASSWDSSNYGYTFGSGTRLTVV.

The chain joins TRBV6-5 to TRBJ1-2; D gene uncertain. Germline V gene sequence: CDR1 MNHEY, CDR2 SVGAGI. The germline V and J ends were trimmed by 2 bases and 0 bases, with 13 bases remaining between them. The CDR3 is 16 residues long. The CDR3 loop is CASSYRRERANYGYTF. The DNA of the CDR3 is TGTGCCAGCAGTTACCGCCGGGAAAGGGCTAACTATGGCTACACCTTC.